These 30 T cell receptor beta chains were all obtained from the same sample, sequenced in a study of blood T cell repertoires in COVID-19. Clones were sequenced by immunoSEQ multiplex PCR, and TCRdb holds only the in-frame ones, with some missing. The sample holds roughly 200,000 clones; nearly 90% are singletons and the top ten take 0.55% to 0.8%. Specimen: peripheral blood. The receptors here all came from a man aged 50 or older with acute or convalescent COVID-19.

The chain joins TRBV5-6 to TRBJ2-5; 9 bases align to TRBD1. In germline, CDR1 is SGHDT, CDR2 YYEEEE. Unmatched junction bases numbered 1, after V lost 2 bases and J lost 5 bases. The CDR3 loop spans 13 amino acids. CDR3 coding DNA: TGTGCCAGCAGCTTACAGGGGGCGGAGACCCAGTACTTC. Residues: CASSLQGAETQYF.

The V call is TRBV30, the J call TRBJ2-2; 10 bases map to TRBD2. CDR3 length: 13 residues. Germline V gene lookup returns CDR1 GTSNPN and CDR2 SVGIG (reference sequence). In DNA form, the CDR3 reads TGTGGCCAGCGGGAGGGTCGGTCCGGGGAGCTGTTTTTT. This translates into CGQREGRSGELFF.

The rearrangement links TRBV13 to TRBJ1-2; D gene ambiguous. Trimming removed 1 base from V and 5 bases from J, with 8 bases in between. This CDR3 has 13 residues. The germline V gene encodes CDR1 PRHDT and CDR2 FYEKMQ (reference sequence). CDR3 sequence reads: CASSLEQRYGYTF. CDR3 DNA: TGTGCCAGCAGCTTAGAGCAGCGGTATGGCTACACCTTC.

The chain combines TRBV5-4 with TRBJ2-6; 9 bases are a match to TRBD1. Germline V gene lookup returns CDR1 SGHNT and CDR2 YYREEE (reference sequence). The CDR3 is made up of 17 amino acids. Germline trimming cut 3 bases from V and 0 bases from J; bases unmatched to any gene: 4. The CDR3 loop is CASSSGTGLSGANVLTF. CDR3 coding DNA: TGTGCCAGCAGCTCCGGGACAGGGCTCTCTGGGGCCAACGTCCTGACTTTC.

This chain connects TRBV28 to TRBJ1-1; possibly TRBD1 for D (6 bases). Germline-derived CDR1 and CDR2 are MDHEN and SYDVKM. The CDR3 covers 18 residues. V was trimmed by 6 bases and J by 2 bases, leaving 25 bases between them. The CDR3, as DNA: TGTGCCAGCAGACCCCCCGCGTGGGGGCCAGCAAGTAACACTGAAGCTTTCTTT. This encodes CASRPPAWGPASNTEAFF.

The V gene is TRBV18, the J gene TRBJ2-5; D may be TRBD2 (5 bases). Deletions cut 3 bases from V and 5 bases from J, with 10 bases between. CDR1 KGHSH and CDR2 LQKENI come from the germline V gene. The CDR3 is made up of 13 amino acids. The CDR3 loop is CASSPDSGETQYF. The CDR3 DNA reads as TGTGCCAGCTCACCGGACTCGGGGGAGACCCAGTACTTC.

The chain is built from TRBV6-6 and TRBJ1-2; 9 bases fit TRBD1. This CDR3 has 13 amino acids. Germline trimming cut 6 bases from V and 6 bases from J; bases unmatched to any gene: 5. Germline V CDR1 and CDR2: MNHNY, SVGAGI (reference sequence). The CDR3 reads CASSSGTGNGYTF. In DNA form, the CDR3 reads TGTGCCAGCAGCTCAGGGACAGGGAATGGCTACACCTTC.

The V and J genes are TRBV27 and TRBJ1-6, with 7 bases identical to TRBD1. V lost 6 bases, J lost 7 bases, and 3 bases stayed unmatched. Germline CDR1 and CDR2: MNHEY and SMNVEV (reference sequence). The CDR3 has 13 amino acids. In nucleotides, the CDR3 is TGTGCCAGCAGACCGGGACAGAATTCACCCCTCCACTTT. This encodes CASRPGQNSPLHF.

The rearrangement links TRBV4-3 to TRBJ2-7; 8 nucleotides match TRBD1. The CDR3 has 14 residues. V trimming: 11 bases; J trimming: 2 bases; junction bases outside the gene matches: 11. The germline V gene encodes CDR1 LGHNA and CDR2 YSLEER. CDR3 region: CAWTGQILAYEQYV. CDR3 nucleotides: TGCGCCTGGACAGGGCAAATCCTGGCCTACGAGCAGTACGTC.

The chain employs TRBV27 and TRBJ2-7; D is perhaps TRBD2 (5 bases). There are 14 residues in the CDR3. CDR1 and CDR2 from the germline V gene are MNHEY and SMNVEV (reference sequence). CDR3 protein: CDKRELARSYEQYV. In DNA, the CDR3 is TGTGACAAGAGAGAATTAGCGCGTTCCTACGAGCAGTACGTC.

The chain is built from TRBV13 and TRBJ1-1, with D tentatively TRBD1 (5 bases). V lost 0 bases, J lost 11 bases, and 16 bases lay in between. The length of the CDR3 is 14 residues. The V gene's germline CDR1 is PRHDT and CDR2 FYEKMQ (reference sequence). The CDR3 here is CASSLGRRGRVAFF. The DNA of the CDR3 is TGTGCCAGCAGCTTAGGTAGGAGGGGTAGGGTCGCTTTCTTT. Based on the CDR3 plus reference TRBV13 and TRBJ1-1, the full variable domain is AAGVIQSPRHLIKEKRETATLKCYPIPRHDTVYWYQQGPGQDPQFLISFYEKMQSDKGSIPDRFSAQQFSDYHSELNMSSLELGDSALYFCASSLGRRGRVAFFGQGTRLTVV.

Of note for this clone: The sample has other DNA sequences that encode this CDR3 too. The rearrangement joins TRBV19 to TRBJ2-2, with unresolved D. CDR3 length: 14 residues. Trimming left V 5 bases short and J 1 base short, with 8 bases between. Germline V lookup: CDR1 LNHDA, CDR2 SQIVND (reference sequence). The CDR3 DNA reads TGTGCCAGTAGTCGCAACAGGAACACCGGGGAGCTGTTTTTT. Amino acid sequence: CASSRNRNTGELFF.

The V and J genes are TRBV6-5 and TRBJ1-5; tentatively, D is TRBD1 (5 bases). The CDR3 extends over 14 amino acids. Between the trimmed V and J ends, which lost 5 bases and 0 bases, there was a span of 8 bases. The germline V gene has CDR1 MNHEY and CDR2 SVGAGI. CDR3 protein: CASSRQYSNQPQHF. The CDR3 DNA follows: TGTGCCAGCAGTCGACAGTATAGCAATCAGCCCCAGCATTTT.

This chain uses TRBV6-5 with TRBJ2-5; weak D call: TRBD2 (6 bases). The ends were cut back, 6 bases at V and 3 bases at J, with 14 bases in the middle. Germline CDR1 and CDR2: MNHEY and SVGAGI. This CDR3 is built from 14 residues. CDR3 region: CASSLGGGKETQYF. CDR3 coding DNA: TGTGCCAGCAGCCTGGGAGGAGGGAAAGAGACCCAGTACTTC.

In this sample, this clone turned up once. The chain couples TRBV19 to TRBJ1-1, with D possibly TRBD1 on 6 matching bases. Per the germline V gene, CDR1 is LNHDA and CDR2 is SQIVND (reference sequence). Trimming pared 8 bases from V and 5 bases from J, leaving 21 bases between. The CDR3 covers 15 residues. The CDR3: CASSTATGFETEAFF. In DNA form, the CDR3 reads TGTGCCAGTTCCACAGCCACAGGGTTTGAAACTGAAGCTTTCTTT.

The rearrangement uses TRBV15 and TRBJ2-3; D is uncertain. Trimming took 0 bases from V and 4 from J, leaving 5 bases between them. Germline values: CDR1 LNHNV, CDR2 YYDKDF (reference sequence). The CDR3 sequence is 13 residues long. In DNA form, the CDR3 reads TGTGCCACCAGCAGAGATCCAGCAGATACGCAGTATTTT. As protein: CATSRDPADTQYF.

The chain employs TRBV6-5 and TRBJ2-1; possible D gene TRBD1, 5 bases. Germline assignment: CDR1 MNHEY and CDR2 SVGAGI. This CDR3 contains 13 residues. Trimming pared 2 bases from V and 6 bases from J, leaving 8 bases between. The CDR3 DNA is TGTGCCAGCAGTTACATGGGGCGCAATGAGCAGTTCTTC. It specifies CASSYMGRNEQFF.

The chain combines TRBV19 with TRBJ2-1; TRBD2 matches 7 bases. The CDR3 length is 13 residues. V lost 9 bases and J lost 3; bases outside the gene matches: 5. Germline CDR1 is LNHDA and CDR2 is SQIVND (reference sequence). CDR3 sequence: CASGGTLYNEQFF. CDR3 DNA sequence: TGTGCCAGCGGGGGGACCCTCTACAATGAGCAGTTCTTC.

V and J are TRBV3-1 (or the pseudogene TRBV3-2) and TRBJ2-5; a weak D match, TRBD1 (5 bases). The CDR3 extends over 16 amino acids. V lost 0 bases and J lost 5, with 16 bases in between. The germline gives CDR1 LGHDT, CDR2 YNNKEL (reference sequence). As DNA, the CDR3 is TGTGCCAGCAGCCAAGATCACAGGACGAGTGTGGAGACCCAGTACTTC. Its protein product is CASSQDHRTSVETQYF.

The genes are TRBV5-1 and TRBJ2-1, with a possible D match to TRBD2 (6 bases). The CDR3 totals 15 residues. The germline V gene encodes CDR1 SGHRS and CDR2 YFSETQ. V shed 2 bases and J shed 7 bases, with 16 bases lying between them. For the CDR3, the DNA is TGCGCCAGCAGCTTAGAGGGGACTTCTGGGAATGAGCAGTTCTTC. Translation gives CASSLEGTSGNEQFF.

This clone has a single count. J is TRBJ1-1 and V is TRBV6-5, with 10 bases fitting TRBD1. Germline V gene data show CDR1 as MNHEY and CDR2 as SVGAGI. The CDR3 has 14 residues. V was pared by 5 bases and J by 4 bases, with 4 bases of the junction left unmatched. CDR3 residues: CASSTRTGGTEAFF. The CDR3, as DNA: TGTGCCAGCAGTACGCGGACAGGGGGCACTGAAGCTTTCTTT.

V and J are TRBV7-9 and TRBJ2-7; D is possibly TRBD1 (6 bases). This CDR3 has 12 residues. V lost 4 bases to trimming and J lost 8 bases, with 12 bases between them. The germline V gene has CDR1 SEHNR and CDR2 FQNEAQ (reference sequence). The CDR3 DNA sequence: TGTGCCAGCAGCTCCACGGACAGCCAGCAGTACTTC. Its protein is CASSSTDSQQYF.

A single count supports this clone. The rearrangement links TRBV20-1 to TRBJ2-1; 8 bases are a match to TRBD1. Germline V gene data show CDR1 as DFQATT and CDR2 as SNEGSKA (reference sequence). Trimming at V came to 3 bases and at J to 3 bases, leaving 10 bases not matched to a gene. The CDR3 runs 16 residues. CDR3 amino acids: CSASSPDRADYNEQFF. DNA of the CDR3: TGCAGTGCTAGTTCCCCGGACAGGGCGGACTACAATGAGCAGTTCTTC.

The chain employs TRBV27 and TRBJ1-1; maybe TRBD1 (5 bases). Per the germline V gene, CDR1 is MNHEY and CDR2 is SMNVEV (reference sequence). CDR3 length equals 15 residues. Trimming cost V 6 bases and J 0 bases, with 14 bases left between them. The CDR3 sequence is CASSRRGNLNTEAFF. In DNA form, the CDR3 reads TGTGCCAGCAGCAGGAGGGGTAACTTGAACACTGAAGCTTTCTTT.

The V and J genes are TRBV3-1 (or the pseudogene TRBV3-2) and TRBJ2-2; D call uncertain. The V and J ends lost 5 bases and 4 bases respectively, with 14 bases between them. The CDR3 runs 15 residues. Germline CDR1 and CDR2: LGHDT and YNNKEL (reference sequence). DNA for the CDR3: TGTGCCAGCAGCACCCTTACCCTGAGCACCGGGGAGCTGTTTTTT. Translation: CASSTLTLSTGELFF.

This clone is a singleton in its sample. The chain is built from TRBV28 and TRBJ1-6, with 7 bases aligning to TRBD1. Germline values: CDR1 MDHEN, CDR2 SYDVKM. With 4 bases clipped from V and 3 bases from J, the junction kept 9 bases outside the gene matches. The CDR3 is 17 amino acids. The DNA for the CDR3 is TGTGCCAGCAGTTCACAAGGGGGCCGAATCTATAATTCACCCCTCCACTTT. Its protein product is CASSSQGGRIYNSPLHF.

This clone was picked up a small number of times. The rearrangement joins TRBV5-8 to TRBJ2-1; TRBD2 might be the D (6 bases). V lost 2 bases to trimming and J lost 4 bases, with 10 bases between them. The CDR3 extends over 14 amino acids. Germline loops: CDR1 SGHTS, CDR2 YDEGEE. The CDR3, as DNA: TGTGCCAGCAGCTTCCGGACTAAATACAATGAGCAGTTCTTC. This gives the protein CASSFRTKYNEQFF.

The chain recombines TRBV7-3 with TRBJ2-3; possible D gene TRBD2, 5 bases. This CDR3 is built from 18 residues. Germline V lookup: CDR1 SGHTA, CDR2 FQGTGA. With 1 base removed from V and 0 bases from J, the gap between germline ends came to 17 bases. The CDR3 sequence: CASSLNPTGRGSTDTQYF. CDR3 bases: TGTGCCAGCAGCTTAAACCCCACCGGCCGGGGAAGCACAGATACGCAGTATTTT.

The chain carries TRBV6-6 and TRBJ1-3, with D possibly being TRBD1 (5 bases). CDR1 MNHNY and CDR2 SVGAGI come from the germline V gene (reference sequence). V was cut by 2 bases and J by 4 bases, with 12 bases left in between. This CDR3 region has 15 residues. In DNA form, the CDR3 reads TGTGCCAGCAGTTACGGCCAGGGTACGGGAAACACCATATATTTT. This gives the protein CASSYGQGTGNTIYF.

This chain uses TRBV28 with TRBJ1-6; perhaps TRBD1 as D (5 bases). This CDR3 comprises 14 residues. Germline CDR1 is MDHEN and CDR2 is SYDVKM. Deletions cut 5 bases from V and 10 bases from J, with 15 bases between. The CDR3 loop reads CASSQGMRGSPLHF. In DNA form, the CDR3 reads TGTGCCAGCAGTCAGGGAATGCGGGGATCACCCCTCCACTTT. The whole variable domain, remainder taken from reference TRBV28 and TRBJ1-6, is DVKVTQSSRYLVKRTGEKVFLECVQDMDHENMFWYRQDPGLGLRLIYFSYDVKMKEKGDIPEGYSVSREKKERFSLILESASTNQTSMYLCASSQGMRGSPLHFGNGTRLTVT.